The clone carrying this T cell receptor (beta chain) was seen only once. Its target is unknown. V lost 2 bases and J lost 3; bases outside the gene matches: 7. Germline CDR1 and CDR2: SNHLY and FYNNEI. The CDR3 sequence is 16 residues long. The sample belongs to a study of cytomegalovirus exposure and HLA in healthy donors. Whole-study findings and limits: About 87% or about 30% of the time was how often most TCR beta V segments were productive, according to an earlier analysis.

Vbeta (60) and Jbeta (13) primers were used in the PCR. Some clones are missing from TCRdb's copy, which holds only in-frame ones; the method was immunoSEQ multiplex PCR. The profile covers roughly 120,000 clones, with less than 90% appearing a single time and over 0.2% taken by the ten largest. The chain links TRBV2 to TRBJ2-3; the match to TRBD1 covers 8 bases. The clonotype originates from a man aged 50 or older in good health and CMV-seronegative. Sequenced: PBMCs. The CDR3 DNA reads TGTGCCAGCAGTGAAAACAGGGGGTTCGGGACAGATACGCAGTATTTT. It encodes CASSENRGFGTDTQYF.